These 19 T cell receptor beta chains came from one sample sequenced in a study of control samples from healthy donors and cancer patients. The method was immunoSEQ multiplex PCR; TCRdb's version includes in-frame clones alone and lacks a portion of them. The top ten hold 6% to 7% of the sample, which has fewer than 500,000 clones, about 93% seen once. Sequencing was performed on PBMCs. All receptors come from a man between 40 and 49 years old with head and neck cancer.

The chain combines TRBV4-1 with TRBJ1-1; D remains ambiguous. From germline, CDR1 is MGHRA and CDR2 YSYEKL. There are 13 residues in the CDR3. The V end lost 0 bases, the J end lost 6 bases, and 8 bases lay between the germline ends. CDR3 DNA sequence: TGCGCCAGCAGCCAAGAAGAGGTAGCTGAAGCTTTCTTT. Translated: CASSQEEVAEAFF.

The J gene is TRBJ2-5, the V gene TRBV29-1, with a tentative D call TRBD2 (6 bases). Trimming pared 3 bases from V and 9 bases from J, leaving 17 bases between. The CDR3 consists of 13 residues. CDR1 and CDR2 (germline): SQVTM, ANQGSEA. CDR3 region: CSVDGTGRMSQYF. Written as DNA, the CDR3 is TGCAGCGTTGATGGGACTGGCAGAATGTCCCAGTACTTC.

J is TRBJ1-5 and V is TRBV5-5; 8 bases are a match to TRBD1. With 4 bases clipped from V and 7 bases from J, the junction kept 7 bases outside the gene matches. The CDR3 runs to 14 residues. The germline V gene has CDR1 SGHKS and CDR2 YYEKEE (reference sequence). The CDR3 loop is CASSLGGQAQPQHF. The CDR3 DNA is TGTGCCAGCAGCCTGGGGGGACAGGCCCAGCCCCAGCATTTT.

The chain links TRBV12-5 to TRBJ2-5; 10 bases map to TRBD1. Germline CDR1 LGHNT, CDR2 FRNRAP. V lost 1 base to trimming and J lost 5 bases; unmatched junction nucleotides: 4. The CDR3 spans 15 residues. The CDR3 reads CASGLGQGAGETQYF. CDR3 bases: TGTGCTAGTGGTTTGGGACAGGGGGCTGGGGAGACCCAGTACTTC.

This clone was seen more than once but under ten times. V gene TRBV5-1 combines with J gene TRBJ1-4; 12 nucleotides match TRBD1. The V gene end was trimmed by 0 bases and the J gene end by 8 bases; junction bases not matched to a gene: 5. The CDR3 sequence is 16 residues long. CDR1 is SGHRS and CDR2 is YFSETQ in the germline V gene. The CDR3 DNA reads TGCGCCAGCAGCTTGGCCGGGACAGGGGGCCAAGAAAAACTGTTTTTT. Protein product: CASSLAGTGGQEKLFF.

The V gene is TRBV11-2, the J gene TRBJ2-7; 7 positions agree with TRBD1. Germline-derived CDR1 and CDR2 are SGHAT and FQNNGV. The CDR3 contains 12 residues. The trim removed 5 bases at V and 4 bases at J, leaving 2 bases unmatched. CDR3 in DNA: TGTGCCAGCAGCCAGGACAGGTACGAGCAGTACTTC. Translation: CASSQDRYEQYF.

J is TRBJ1-5 and V is TRBV10-3; the D is unclear. Germline CDR1 ENHRY, CDR2 SYGVKD. Trimming pared 3 bases from V and 9 bases from J, leaving 15 bases between. This CDR3 contains 14 residues. CDR3 sequence reads: CAISEGSGDGPQHF. CDR3 coding DNA: TGTGCCATCAGTGAAGGTTCCGGGGATGGGCCCCAGCATTTT.

The rearrangement links TRBV9 to TRBJ1-1; 7 nucleotides match TRBD1. The CDR3 consists of 14 residues. The germline V gene has CDR1 SGDLS and CDR2 YYNGEE. Losses at the gene ends were 3 bases for V and 1 base for J; bases not matched to a gene: 3. The CDR3 loop is CASSAGQQNTEAFF. CDR3 nucleotide sequence: TGTGCCAGCAGCGCGGGACAGCAGAACACTGAAGCTTTCTTT.

This chain links TRBV28 with TRBJ1-2, with D tentatively TRBD1 (6 bases). Looked up from germline, CDR1 is MDHEN and CDR2 is SYDVKM. The CDR3 has 14 amino acids. V lost 5 bases to trimming and J lost 4 bases, with 14 bases between them. The CDR3 is CASSIGQPFYGYTF. CDR3 bases: TGTGCCAGCAGTATCGGACAGCCATTCTATGGCTACACCTTC.

The V gene is TRBV7-6, the J gene TRBJ1-6; D not certain. The V end was cut by 6 bases, the J end by 7 bases, with 13 bases between. Germline V lookup: CDR1 SGHVS, CDR2 FNYEAQ. The CDR3 spans 14 residues. This CDR3 is CASSLSGGNSPLHF. CDR3 sequence (DNA): TGTGCCAGCAGTCTTTCCGGAGGAAATTCACCCCTCCACTTT.

The V gene is TRBV6-7, the J gene TRBJ1-1; a possible D gene is TRBD1 (5 bases). TRBV6-7 is an ORF, and what it does is uncertain. Trimming left V 2 bases short and J 10 bases short, with 17 bases between. CDR3 length: 14 amino acids. The CDR3 protein is CASSYGTGPLTAFF. The CDR3 nucleotides read TGTGCCAGCAGTTACGGGACGGGACCCCTGACAGCTTTCTTT.

This chain uses TRBV18 with TRBJ1-5; D possibly corresponds to TRBD1 (6 bases). Germline values: CDR1 KGHSH, CDR2 LQKENI. The V end lost 6 bases, the J end lost 7 bases, and 16 bases lay between the germline ends. This CDR3 has 14 amino acids. DNA for the CDR3: TGTGCCAGCTCCCCCAACAGGGTGGAACAGCCCCAGCATTTT. This sequence encodes CASSPNRVEQPQHF.

The V and J genes are TRBV30 and TRBJ2-1; 7 nucleotides align to TRBD2. The V segment lost 5 bases and the J segment 7 bases; nucleotides outside the gene matches: 14. This CDR3 is built from 15 residues. Germline assignment: CDR1 GTSNPN and CDR2 SVGIG (reference sequence). CDR3 in amino acids: CAWAPSGLGRNEQFF. CDR3 sequence (DNA): TGTGCCTGGGCCCCTAGCGGACTAGGTCGGAATGAGCAGTTCTTC.

This rearrangement joins TRBV5-1 to TRBJ1-2, with unresolved D. V lost 2 bases and J lost 3, with 5 bases in between. Germline V CDR1 and CDR2: SGHRS, YFSETQ. CDR3 length equals 12 residues. Here the CDR3 DNA reads TGCGCCAGCAGCTTCCGGGACTATGGCTACACCTTC. Translated, it gives CASSFRDYGYTF.

This clone occurred once. The chain recombines TRBV19 with TRBJ1-5, with D maybe TRBD1 (5 bases). V lost 2 bases and J lost 6, with 11 bases in between. The CDR3 spans 14 residues. Germline CDR1 LNHDA, CDR2 SQIVND (reference sequence). The CDR3: CASSISDRPQPQHF. The CDR3, as DNA: TGTGCCAGTAGTATATCCGACAGACCTCAGCCCCAGCATTTT.

The chain combines TRBV13 with TRBJ1-1; the match to TRBD1 covers 8 bases. Germline lookup yields CDR1 PRHDT and CDR2 FYEKMQ (reference sequence). J lost 0 bases, V lost 5 bases, and 5 bases had no gene match. The CDR3 consists of 15 residues. CDR3 loop: CASSAGQGMNTEAFF. In DNA, the CDR3 is TGTGCCAGCAGCGCCGGACAGGGCATGAACACTGAAGCTTTCTTT. Drawing the rest from reference TRBV13 and TRBJ1-1, the complete variable domain is AAGVIQSPRHLIKEKRETATLKCYPIPRHDTVYWYQQGPGQDPQFLISFYEKMQSDKGSIPDRFSAQQFSDYHSELNMSSLELGDSALYFCASSAGQGMNTEAFFGQGTRLTVV.

This clone was detected once. The chain employs TRBV11-2 and TRBJ2-1; D is perhaps TRBD1 (5 bases). The V and J ends lost 2 bases and 0 bases respectively, with 11 bases between them. In germline, CDR1 is SGHAT, CDR2 FQNNGV. CDR3 length equals 16 residues. The CDR3 protein is CASSLRQGSSYNEQFF. In nucleotides, the CDR3 is TGTGCCAGCAGCTTACGCCAGGGTAGCTCCTACAATGAGCAGTTCTTC. The whole variable domain, remainder taken from reference TRBV11-2 and TRBJ2-1, is EAGVAQSPRYKIIEKRQSVAFWCNPISGHATLYWYQQILGQGPKLLIQFQNNGVVDDSQLPKDRFSAERLKGVDSTLKIQPAKLEDSAVYLCASSLRQGSSYNEQFFGPGTRLTVL.

The chain combines TRBV30 with TRBJ2-1, with a weak D call TRBD2 (5 bases). Germline CDR1 is GTSNPN and CDR2 is SVGIG (reference sequence). Between the trimmed V and J ends, which lost 4 bases and 4 bases, there was a span of 14 bases. The CDR3 totals 14 residues. CDR3 amino acids: CAWMDGLVYNEQFF. The CDR3 DNA sequence: TGTGCCTGGATGGACGGACTGGTATACAATGAGCAGTTCTTC.

The chain links TRBV11-2 to TRBJ2-3, with 8 bases matching TRBD1. Per germline, CDR1 SGHAT and CDR2 FQNNGV. CDR3 length: 17 amino acids. V trimming: 4 bases; J trimming: 0 bases; junction bases outside the gene matches: 9. The CDR3: CASSSPFGQGSTDTQYF. CDR3 in DNA: TGTGCCAGCAGCTCCCCGTTTGGACAGGGAAGCACAGATACGCAGTATTTT.